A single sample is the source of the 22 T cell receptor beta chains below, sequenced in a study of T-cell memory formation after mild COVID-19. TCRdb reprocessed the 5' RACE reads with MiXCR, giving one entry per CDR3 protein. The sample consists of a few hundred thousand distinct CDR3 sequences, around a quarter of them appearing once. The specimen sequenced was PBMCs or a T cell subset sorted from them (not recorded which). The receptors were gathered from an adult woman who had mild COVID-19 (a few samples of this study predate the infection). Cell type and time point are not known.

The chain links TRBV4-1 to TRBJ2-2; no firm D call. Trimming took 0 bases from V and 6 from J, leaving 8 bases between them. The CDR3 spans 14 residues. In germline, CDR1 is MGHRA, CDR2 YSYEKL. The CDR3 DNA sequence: TGCGCCAGCAGCCAAGATCCCGGCCCCGGGGAGCTGTTTTTT. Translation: CASSQDPGPGELFF.

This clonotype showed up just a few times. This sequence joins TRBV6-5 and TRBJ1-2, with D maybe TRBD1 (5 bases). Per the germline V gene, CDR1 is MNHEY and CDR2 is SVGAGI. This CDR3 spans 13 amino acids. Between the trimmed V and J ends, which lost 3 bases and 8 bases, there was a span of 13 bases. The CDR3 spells CASSYGQGGGYTF. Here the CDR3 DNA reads TGTGCCAGCAGTTATGGGCAGGGAGGGGGCTACACCTTC.

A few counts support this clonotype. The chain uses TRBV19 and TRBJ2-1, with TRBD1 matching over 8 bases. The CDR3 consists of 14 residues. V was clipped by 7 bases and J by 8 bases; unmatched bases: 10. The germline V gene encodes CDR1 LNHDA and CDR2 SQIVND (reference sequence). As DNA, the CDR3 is TGTGCCAGTACGATTTGGACAGGGAGCGATGAGCAGTTCTTC. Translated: CASTIWTGSDEQFF. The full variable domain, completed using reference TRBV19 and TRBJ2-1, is DGGITQSPKYLFRKEGQNVTLSCEQNLNHDAMYWYRQDPGQGLRLIYYSQIVNDFQKGDIAEGYSVSREKKESFPLTVTSAQKNPTAFYLCASTIWTGSDEQFFGPGTRLTVL.

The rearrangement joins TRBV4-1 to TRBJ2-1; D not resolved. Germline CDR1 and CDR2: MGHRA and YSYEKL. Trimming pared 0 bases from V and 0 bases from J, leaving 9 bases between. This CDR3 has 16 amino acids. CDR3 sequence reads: CASSQEPASSYNEQFF. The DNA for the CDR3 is TGCGCCAGCAGCCAAGAGCCCGCAAGCTCCTACAATGAGCAGTTCTTC.

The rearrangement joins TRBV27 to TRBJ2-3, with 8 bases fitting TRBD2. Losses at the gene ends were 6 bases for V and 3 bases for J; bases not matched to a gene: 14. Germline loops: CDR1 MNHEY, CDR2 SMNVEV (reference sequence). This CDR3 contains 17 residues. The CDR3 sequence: CASSFSLGLAETDTQYF. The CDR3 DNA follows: TGTGCCAGCAGCTTCTCCCTCGGACTAGCAGAAACAGATACGCAGTATTTT.

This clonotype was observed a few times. CDR3 bases: TGTGCCAGCAGCGAATACAGGGGGTCTAACTATGGCTACACCTTC. The encoded protein is CASSEYRGSNYGYTF. The chain has TRBV5-6 and TRBJ1-2, with TRBD1 matching 8 bases. This CDR3 contains 15 residues. The V and J ends lost 4 bases and 0 bases, in that order; junction bases with no gene match: 5. CDR1 SGHDT and CDR2 YYEEEE come from the germline V gene.

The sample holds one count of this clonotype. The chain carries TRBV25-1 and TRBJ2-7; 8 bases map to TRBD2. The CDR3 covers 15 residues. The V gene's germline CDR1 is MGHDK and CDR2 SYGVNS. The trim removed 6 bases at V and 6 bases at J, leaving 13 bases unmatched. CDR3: CASSPPGGVVSEQYF. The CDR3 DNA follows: TGTGCCAGCAGCCCCCCGGGGGGGGTAGTCTCCGAGCAGTACTTC.

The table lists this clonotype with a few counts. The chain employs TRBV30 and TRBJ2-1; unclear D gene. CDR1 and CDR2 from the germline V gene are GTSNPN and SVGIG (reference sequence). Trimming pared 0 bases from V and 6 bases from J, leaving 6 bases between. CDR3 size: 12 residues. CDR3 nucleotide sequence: TGTGCCTGGAGTGTGGTGGGCAATGAGCAGTTCTTC. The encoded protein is CAWSVVGNEQFF.

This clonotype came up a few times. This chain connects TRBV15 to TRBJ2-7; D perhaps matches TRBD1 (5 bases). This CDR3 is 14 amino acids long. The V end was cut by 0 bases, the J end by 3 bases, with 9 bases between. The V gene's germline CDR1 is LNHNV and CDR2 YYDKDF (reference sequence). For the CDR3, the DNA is TGTGCCACCAGCAGAGATAAGGGGCGCTACGAGCAGTACTTC. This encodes CATSRDKGRYEQYF.

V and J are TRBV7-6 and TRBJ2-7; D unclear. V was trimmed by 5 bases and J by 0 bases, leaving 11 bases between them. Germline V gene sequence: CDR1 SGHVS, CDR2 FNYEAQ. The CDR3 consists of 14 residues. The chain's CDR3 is CASSPEAISYEQYF. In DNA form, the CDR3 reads TGTGCCAGCAGCCCAGAGGCCATCTCCTACGAGCAGTACTTC. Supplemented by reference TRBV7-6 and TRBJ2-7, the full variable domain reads GAGVSQSPRYKVTKRGQDVALRCDPISGHVSLYWYRQALGQGPEFLTYFNYEAQQDKSGLPNDRFSAERPEGSISTLTIQRTEQRDSAMYRCASSPEAISYEQYFGPGTRLTVT.

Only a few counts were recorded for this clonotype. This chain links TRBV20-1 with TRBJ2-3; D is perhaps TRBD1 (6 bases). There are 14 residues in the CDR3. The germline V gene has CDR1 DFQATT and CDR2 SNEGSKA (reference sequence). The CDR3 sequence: CSAPGTRGRDTQYF. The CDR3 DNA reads TGCAGCGCTCCCGGGACAAGGGGGAGAGATACGCAGTATTTT.

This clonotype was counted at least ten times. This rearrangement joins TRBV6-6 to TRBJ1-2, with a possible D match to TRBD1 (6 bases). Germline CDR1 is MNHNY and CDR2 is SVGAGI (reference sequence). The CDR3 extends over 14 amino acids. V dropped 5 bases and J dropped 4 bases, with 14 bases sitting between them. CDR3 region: CASSPTGQAYGYTF. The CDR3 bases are TGTGCCAGCAGTCCGACAGGTCAAGCCTATGGCTACACCTTC.

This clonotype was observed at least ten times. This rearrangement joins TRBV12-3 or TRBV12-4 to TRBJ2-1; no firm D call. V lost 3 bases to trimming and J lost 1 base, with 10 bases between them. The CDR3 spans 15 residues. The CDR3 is CASSFSAGSYNEQFF. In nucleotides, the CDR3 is TGTGCCAGCAGTTTCTCGGCAGGATCCTACAATGAGCAGTTCTTC.

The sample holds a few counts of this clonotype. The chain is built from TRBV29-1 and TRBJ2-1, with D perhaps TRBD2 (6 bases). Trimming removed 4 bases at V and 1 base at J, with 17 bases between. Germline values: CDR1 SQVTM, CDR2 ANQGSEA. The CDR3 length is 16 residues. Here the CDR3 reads CSVVGRGSLSYNEQFF. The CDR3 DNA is TGCAGCGTTGTGGGACGGGGGTCCCTATCCTACAATGAGCAGTTCTTC.

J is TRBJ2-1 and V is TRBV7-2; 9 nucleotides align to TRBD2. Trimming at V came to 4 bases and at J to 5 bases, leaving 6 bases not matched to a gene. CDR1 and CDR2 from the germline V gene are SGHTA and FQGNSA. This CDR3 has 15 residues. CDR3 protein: CASSSRTSVNNEQFF. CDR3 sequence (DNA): TGTGCCAGCAGCTCCCGGACTAGCGTCAACAATGAGCAGTTCTTC. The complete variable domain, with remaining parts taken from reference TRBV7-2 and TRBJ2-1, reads GAGVSQSPSNKVTEKGKDVELRCDPISGHTALYWYRQSLGQGLEFLIYFQGNSAPDKSGLPSDRFSAERTGGSVSTLTIQRTQQEDSAVYLCASSSRTSVNNEQFFGPGTRLTVL.

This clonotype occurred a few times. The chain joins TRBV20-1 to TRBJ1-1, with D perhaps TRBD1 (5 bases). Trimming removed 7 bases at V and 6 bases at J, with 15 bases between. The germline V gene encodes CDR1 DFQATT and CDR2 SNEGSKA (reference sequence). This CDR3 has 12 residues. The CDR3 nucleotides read TGCAGTGGCCGGGGGGGTAGCCCTGAAGCTTTCTTT. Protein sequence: CSGRGGSPEAFF.

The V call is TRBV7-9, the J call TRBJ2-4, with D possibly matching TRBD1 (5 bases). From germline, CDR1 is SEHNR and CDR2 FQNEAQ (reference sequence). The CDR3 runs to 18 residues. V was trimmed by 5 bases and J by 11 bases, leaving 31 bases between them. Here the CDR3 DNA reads TGTGCCAGCAGCCGGACACTCTATTCAGGCACAAAACAAGACGTTCAGTACTTC. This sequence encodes CASSRTLYSGTKQDVQYF.

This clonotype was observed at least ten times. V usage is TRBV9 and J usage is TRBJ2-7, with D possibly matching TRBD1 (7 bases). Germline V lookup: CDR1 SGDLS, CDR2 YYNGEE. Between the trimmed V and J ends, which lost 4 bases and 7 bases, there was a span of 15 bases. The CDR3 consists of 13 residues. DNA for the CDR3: TGTGCCAGCAGCCCAGGACAGGCGGGGGAGCAGTACTTC. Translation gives CASSPGQAGEQYF.

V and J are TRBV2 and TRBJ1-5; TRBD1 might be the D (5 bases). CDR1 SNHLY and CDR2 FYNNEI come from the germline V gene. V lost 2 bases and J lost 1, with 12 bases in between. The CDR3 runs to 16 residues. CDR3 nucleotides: TGTGCCAGCAGTGAATGGGAGGGGCTAAGCAATCAGCCCCAGCATTTT. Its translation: CASSEWEGLSNQPQHF.

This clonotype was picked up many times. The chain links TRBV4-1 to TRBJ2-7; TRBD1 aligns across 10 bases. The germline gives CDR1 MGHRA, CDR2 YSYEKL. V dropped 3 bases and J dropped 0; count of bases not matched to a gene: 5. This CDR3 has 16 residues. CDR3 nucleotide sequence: TGCGCCAGCAGCCACGACGGGGACAGGGGCTCCTACGAGCAGTACTTC. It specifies CASSHDGDRGSYEQYF.

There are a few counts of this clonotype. CDR3 coding DNA: TGTGCCAGCAGTTTAGCGGGGGGGTACTACGAGCAGTACTTC. Amino acids: CASSLAGGYYEQYF. The J gene is TRBJ2-7, the V gene TRBV12-3 or TRBV12-4; 7 nucleotides align to TRBD2. Trimming cost V 0 bases and J 3 bases; bases outside gene matches: 2. This CDR3 contains 14 residues.

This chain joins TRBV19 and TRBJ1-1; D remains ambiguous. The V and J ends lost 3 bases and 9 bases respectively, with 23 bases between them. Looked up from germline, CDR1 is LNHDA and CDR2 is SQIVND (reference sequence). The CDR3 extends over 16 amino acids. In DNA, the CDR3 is TGTGCCAGTAGTATTAACCGGGCCTTGGGTCCCTTCCAAGCTTTCTTT. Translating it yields CASSINRALGPFQAFF.